This TCR beta chain was recorded in a study of blood T cell repertoires in COVID-19. Across the study: Specimens from acute and convalescent COVID-19 originated in the United States, Italy and Spain. T cells, B-cell-depleted T cells, or PBMCs supplied cDNA or gDNA.

V gave up 0 bases and J gave up 2 bases, with 4 bases separating them. This CDR3 has 14 residues. CDR1 and CDR2 from the germline V gene are MGHRA and YSYEKL. Authors' processing steps: The authors estimated nucleated cell counts from reference gene primer amplification. Profiling relied on immunoSEQ multiplex PCR, and the TCRdb table lists in-frame clones only, not all of them. V, J and clone size were drawn from that table, and D and trimming were deduced from the DNA. The sample gives some 190,000 clones, 76% of which show up once; around 7.9% is in the top ten. V gene TRBV4-1 combines with J gene TRBJ2-2, with D unclear. The sample consisted of peripheral blood. This receptor was identified in a woman between 50 and 59 years old with active or convalescent COVID-19. CDR3 nucleotides: TGCGCCAGCAGCCAAGACCCTAACACCGGGGAGCTGTTTTTT. Amino acid sequence: CASSQDPNTGELFF.